This T cell receptor (beta chain) was retrieved from a study of blood T cell repertoires in COVID-19. Overall study: Some COVID-19 samples were acute and others convalescent; all came from the United States, Italy and Spain.

The repertoire was sequenced with immunoSEQ multiplex PCR; TCRdb's copy has only in-frame clones and lacks some. The sample includes 55,000 to 65,000 clones, about 90% of them seen just once. V was pared by 0 bases and J by 4 bases, with 10 bases between. The germline V gene has CDR1 LNHDA and CDR2 SQIVND (reference sequence). This CDR3 is 14 amino acids long. The receptor's source is a man in his 60s with acute or convalescent COVID-19. This rearrangement joins TRBV19 to TRBJ2-7; D is uncertain. Sample: peripheral blood. The DNA for the CDR3 is TGTGCCAGTAGTATAGATAGCCGTGGGTACGAGCAGTACTTC. This codes for CASSIDSRGYEQYF.